A single sample is the source of the 5 T cell receptor beta chains below, sequenced in a study of blood T cell repertoires in COVID-19. Assay used: immunoSEQ multiplex PCR; TCRdb lists only in-frame clones, some missing. The sample gives about 170,000 clones, roughly 90% of which show up once; 25% to 30% is in the top ten. Sequencing was carried out using peripheral blood. These receptor sequences come from a man in his sixties with acute or convalescent COVID-19.

J is TRBJ1-2 and V is TRBV11-2; perhaps TRBD1 as D (6 bases). This CDR3 is 13 amino acids long. Germline V CDR1 and CDR2: SGHAT, FQNNGV. Trimming took off 4 bases at V and 6 bases at J, with 12 bases between the two ends. CDR3: CASSSHRVDGYTF. In DNA, the CDR3 is TGTGCCAGCAGCTCGCACAGGGTGGATGGCTACACCTTC. Drawing the rest from reference TRBV11-2 and TRBJ1-2, the complete variable domain is EAGVAQSPRYKIIEKRQSVAFWCNPISGHATLYWYQQILGQGPKLLIQFQNNGVVDDSQLPKDRFSAERLKGVDSTLKIQPAKLEDSAVYLCASSSHRVDGYTFGSGTRLTVV.

This rearrangement joins TRBV10-3 to TRBJ1-5; 8 positions agree with TRBD1. The CDR3 contains 14 residues. Germline CDR1 ENHRY, CDR2 SYGVKD. The V and J ends lost 4 bases and 5 bases, in that order; junction bases with no gene match: 4. The CDR3 nucleotides are TGTGCCATCAGTGCGGACAGGGTGGATCAGCCCCAGCATTTT. Encoded protein: CAISADRVDQPQHF.

The chain carries TRBV6-5 and TRBJ1-2; 10 bases map to TRBD1. V trimming: 6 bases; J trimming: 7 bases; junction bases outside the gene matches: 5. Per germline, CDR1 MNHEY and CDR2 SVGAGI. The CDR3 has 13 residues. CDR3 coding DNA: TGTGCCAGCAGACGGGGGACAGGGGTTGGCTACACCTTC. Translating it yields CASRRGTGVGYTF.

The chain recombines TRBV27 with TRBJ1-4; TRBD1 matches at 10 bases. V trimming: 6 bases; J trimming: 5 bases; junction bases outside the gene matches: 6. The CDR3 has 15 residues. Germline CDR1 MNHEY, CDR2 SMNVEV (reference sequence). This CDR3 is CASSPTGGDNEKLFF. DNA for the CDR3: TGTGCCAGCAGCCCGACAGGGGGCGACAATGAAAAACTGTTTTTT.

The chain couples TRBV19 to TRBJ1-2; a weak D match, TRBD1 (5 bases). Looked up from germline, CDR1 is LNHDA and CDR2 is SQIVND (reference sequence). The CDR3 contains 16 residues. V lost 7 bases and J 4 bases, leaving 22 bases between the germline ends. The CDR3 DNA reads as TGTGCCAGTACCCTCGGAGACAGCAAAGCGGGCTATGGCTACACCTTC. Its translation: CASTLGDSKAGYGYTF.